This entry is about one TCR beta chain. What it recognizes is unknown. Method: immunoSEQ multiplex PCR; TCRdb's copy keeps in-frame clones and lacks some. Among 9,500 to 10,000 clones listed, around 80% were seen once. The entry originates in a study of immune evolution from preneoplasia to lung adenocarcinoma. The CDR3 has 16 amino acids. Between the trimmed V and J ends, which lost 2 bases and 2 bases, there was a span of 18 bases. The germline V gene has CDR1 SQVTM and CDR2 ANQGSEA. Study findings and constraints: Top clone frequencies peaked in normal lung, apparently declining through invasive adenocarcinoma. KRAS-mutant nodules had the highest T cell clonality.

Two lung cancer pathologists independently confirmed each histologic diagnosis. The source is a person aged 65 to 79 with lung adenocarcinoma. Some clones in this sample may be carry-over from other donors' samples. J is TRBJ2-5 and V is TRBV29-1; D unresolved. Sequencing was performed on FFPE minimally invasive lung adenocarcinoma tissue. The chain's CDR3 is CSVELASPVKQETQYF. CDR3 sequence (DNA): TGCAGCGTTGAACTCGCCTCTCCGGTAAAGCAAGAGACCCAGTACTTC. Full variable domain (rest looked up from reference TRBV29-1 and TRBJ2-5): SAVISQKPSRDICQRGTSLTIQCQVDSQVTMMFWYRQQPGQSLTLIATANQGSEATYESGFVIDKFPISRPNLTFSTLTVSNMSPEDSSIYLCSVELASPVKQETQYFGPGTRLLVL.